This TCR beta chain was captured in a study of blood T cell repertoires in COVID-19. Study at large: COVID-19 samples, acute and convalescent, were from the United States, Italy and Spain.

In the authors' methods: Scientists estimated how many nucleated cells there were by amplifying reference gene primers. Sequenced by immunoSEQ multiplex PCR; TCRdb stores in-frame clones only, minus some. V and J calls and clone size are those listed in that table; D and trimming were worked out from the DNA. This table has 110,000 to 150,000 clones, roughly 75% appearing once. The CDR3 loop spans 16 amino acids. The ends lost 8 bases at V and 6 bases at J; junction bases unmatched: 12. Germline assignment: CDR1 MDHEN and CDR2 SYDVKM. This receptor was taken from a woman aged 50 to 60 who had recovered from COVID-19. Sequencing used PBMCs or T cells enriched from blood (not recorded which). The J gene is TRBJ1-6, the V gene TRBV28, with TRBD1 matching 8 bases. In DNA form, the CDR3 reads TGTGCCAGCCTCCCCCCGACAGGGGCGATTAATTCACCCCTCCACTTT. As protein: CASLPPTGAINSPLHF.